The clone carrying this T cell receptor beta chain was recorded many times. Its antigen is unknown. The data belong to a study of breast tumors, draining lymph nodes, adjacent tissues. Broader study findings: Data fit most tumor T cells coming from lymph node, expanding in tumor.

TCRdb re-analysed the multiplex PCR reads in MiXCR, keeping a single row per CDR3 protein. The sample yields 26,000 or so distinct CDR3 sequences, around 23% seen once. Trimming took 8 bases from V and 4 from J, leaving 20 bases between them. The germline V gene encodes CDR1 MRHNA and CDR2 SNTAGT. This CDR3 is 16 amino acids long. Input material: breast tumor tissue. This sequence originates from a female donor with breast cancer. Some clones in this sample may be carry-over from other donors' samples. The chain employs TRBV6-4 and TRBJ2-2; D tentatively reads TRBD1 or TRBD2 (6 bases each). In DNA, the CDR3 is TGTGCCAGCGGCCCGGGGGCCGACCATCTCACCGGGGAGCTGTTTTTT. Translating gives CASGPGADHLTGELFF.